This entry lists 22 T cell receptor beta chains sequenced from one sample in a study of T cell responses to AZD1222 COVID-19 vaccine. Repertoires were generated with immunoSEQ multiplex PCR, while TCRdb's copy carries only in-frame clones and drops some. The table includes roughly 50,000 clones, approximately 88% detected once. The sample in question was peripheral blood, obtained on day 0 of AZD1222 vaccination. The origin of the receptors is an adult in good health.

V is TRBV18 and J is TRBJ1-1, with D perhaps matching TRBD1 (5 bases). V was trimmed by 1 base and J by 0 bases, leaving 6 bases between them. The CDR3 has 14 amino acids. CDR1 KGHSH and CDR2 LQKENI come from the germline V gene. The CDR3 DNA sequence: TGTGCCAGCTCACCACGGACACTGAACACTGAAGCTTTCTTT. It translates to CASSPRTLNTEAFF.

The CDR3 loop is CASSGLNTGELFF. The CDR3 DNA sequence: TGTGCCAGCAGCGGACTGAACACCGGGGAGCTGTTTTTT. J is TRBJ2-2 and V is TRBV9; the D is unclear. The V and J ends lost 3 bases and 1 base respectively, with 4 bases between them. Germline CDR1 and CDR2: SGDLS and YYNGEE. There are 13 residues in the CDR3.

This chain uses TRBV2 with TRBJ1-4, with TRBD1 matching over 8 bases. The CDR3 consists of 14 residues. Germline values: CDR1 SNHLY, CDR2 FYNNEI. With V trimmed by 6 bases and J by 2 bases, 2 bases remained unmatched. CDR3 residues: CASSNRGTNEKLFF. For the CDR3, the DNA is TGTGCCAGCAGCAACAGGGGGACTAATGAAAAACTGTTTTTT.

The V call is TRBV27, the J call TRBJ2-3; TRBD1 agrees at 8 bases. Trimming cost V 4 bases and J 1 base; bases outside gene matches: 4. The CDR3 contains 15 residues. Looked up from germline, CDR1 is MNHEY and CDR2 is SMNVEV (reference sequence). Written as DNA, the CDR3 is TGTGCCAGCAGTTGGACAGGGTTAGGCACAGATACGCAGTATTTT. The encoded protein is CASSWTGLGTDTQYF.

The chain links TRBV11-2 to TRBJ1-1; D is possibly TRBD1 (5 bases). In germline, CDR1 is SGHAT, CDR2 FQNNGV. Trimming shortened V by 2 bases and J by 3 bases, and 19 bases separated the two germline ends. The CDR3 sequence is 17 residues long. CDR3 sequence reads: CASSLRGGRSADTEAFF. CDR3 coding DNA: TGTGCCAGCAGCTTAAGGGGTGGCAGGTCGGCGGACACTGAAGCTTTCTTT.

This clone was recorded once. The J gene is TRBJ2-2, the V gene TRBV11-2; 7 nucleotides align to TRBD1. V gave up 4 bases and J gave up 2 bases; unmatched junction bases: 4. Germline CDR1 is SGHAT and CDR2 is FQNNGV. The CDR3 consists of 15 residues. CDR3 in amino acids: CASSSRQGNTGELFF. CDR3 nucleotide sequence: TGTGCCAGCAGCTCAAGACAGGGAAACACCGGGGAGCTGTTTTTT.

Here the CDR3 reads CASRGVPSWSGELFF. In nucleotides, the CDR3 is TGTGCCAGCAGAGGCGTACCATCCTGGTCCGGGGAGCTGTTTTTT. This chain connects TRBV28 to TRBJ2-2; D is undetermined. CDR3 size: 15 residues. V lost 6 bases, J lost 6 bases, and 17 bases lay in between. Germline loops: CDR1 MDHEN, CDR2 SYDVKM. Supplemented by reference TRBV28 and TRBJ2-2, the full variable domain reads DVKVTQSSRYLVKRTGEKVFLECVQDMDHENMFWYRQDPGLGLRLIYFSYDVKMKEKGDIPEGYSVSREKKERFSLILESASTNQTSMYLCASRGVPSWSGELFFGEGSRLTVL.

This clone was seen only a few times. The chain carries TRBV18 and TRBJ2-1; tentatively, D is TRBD1 (6 bases). Germline loops: CDR1 KGHSH, CDR2 LQKENI. The ends were cut back, 4 bases at V and 3 bases at J, with 13 bases in the middle. CDR3 length: 15 residues. The CDR3 reads CASSQQGSLYNEQFF. DNA of the CDR3: TGTGCCAGCTCACAACAGGGTAGCCTCTACAATGAGCAGTTCTTC.

The chain couples TRBV5-1 to TRBJ2-5; 10 nucleotides match TRBD2. CDR1 and CDR2 from the germline V gene are SGHRS and YFSETQ. V gave up 4 bases and J gave up 1 base; unmatched junction bases: 1. CDR3 length: 14 amino acids. In nucleotides, the CDR3 is TGCGCCAGCAGCACTAGCGGGACCCAAGAGACCCAGTACTTC. Protein product: CASSTSGTQETQYF.

The chain combines TRBV11-2 with TRBJ2-3, with D possibly matching TRBD2 (6 bases). V lost 3 bases, J lost 5 bases, and 18 bases lay in between. CDR1 and CDR2 from the germline V gene are SGHAT and FQNNGV. The CDR3 is 16 amino acids. The CDR3 protein is CASSLSRRAEGDTQYF. CDR3 bases: TGTGCCAGCAGCTTGAGTAGGAGGGCCGAAGGAGATACGCAGTATTTT.

V and J are TRBV7-8 and TRBJ1-1; D is uncertain. Deletions cut 2 bases from V and 5 bases from J, with 15 bases between. Germline V gene sequence: CDR1 SGHVS, CDR2 FQNEAQ. The CDR3 consists of 15 residues. In nucleotides, the CDR3 is TGTGCCAGCAGCTTAATGGCAGGTGAGAGAACTGAAGCTTTCTTT. Residues: CASSLMAGERTEAFF.

The chain uses TRBV5-1 and TRBJ1-2; TRBD1 matches at 10 bases. The CDR3 is 15 amino acids. V was clipped by 4 bases and J by 7 bases; unmatched bases: 10. Per germline, CDR1 SGHRS and CDR2 YFSETQ. The CDR3 loop is CASSPGDRGIGGYTF. The CDR3 DNA sequence: TGCGCCAGCAGCCCAGGGGACAGGGGTATAGGTGGCTACACCTTC.

The gene calls are TRBV27 and TRBJ2-7, with 7 bases lining up with TRBD1. Germline V gene lookup returns CDR1 MNHEY and CDR2 SMNVEV (reference sequence). This CDR3 has 14 amino acids. The trim removed 4 bases at V and 4 bases at J, leaving 7 bases unmatched. DNA for the CDR3: TGTGCCAGCAGTTCACGGGACAGATCATACGAGCAGTACTTC. Translating it yields CASSSRDRSYEQYF.

The chain employs TRBV2 and TRBJ1-4; the match to TRBD1 covers 8 bases. The CDR3 runs to 13 residues. The V segment lost 4 bases and the J segment 8 bases; nucleotides outside the gene matches: 3. The V gene's germline CDR1 is SNHLY and CDR2 FYNNEI. The CDR3 loop reads CASSAGGREKLFF. CDR3 DNA sequence: TGTGCCAGCAGTGCAGGGGGCCGCGAAAAACTGTTTTTT.

The chain joins TRBV6-6 to TRBJ2-7; a possible D gene is TRBD1 (5 bases). The CDR3 has 13 residues. Between the trimmed V and J ends, which lost 5 bases and 4 bases, there was a span of 12 bases. Germline V lookup: CDR1 MNHNY, CDR2 SVGAGI (reference sequence). The CDR3 DNA is TGTGCCAGCAGTACCCAACCAGGGTACGAGCAGTACTTC. Protein sequence: CASSTQPGYEQYF.

The chain combines TRBV7-2 with TRBJ2-3; a weak D match, TRBD2 (6 bases). The V gene's germline CDR1 is SGHTA and CDR2 FQGNSA. The CDR3 spans 16 residues. Trimming stripped 1 base from V and 8 bases from J, with 19 bases between. In DNA, the CDR3 is TGTGCCAGCAGCTTAGTTCCTAGCGAGTTACTCGGTACGCAGTATTTT. Encoded protein: CASSLVPSELLGTQYF.

DNA for the CDR3: TGTGCCAGCAGCCCCAGGACAGGGGTCGATGAGCAGTTCTTC. Protein: CASSPRTGVDEQFF. V and J are TRBV7-8 and TRBJ2-1; 9 nucleotides match TRBD1. Per the germline V gene, CDR1 is SGHVS and CDR2 is FQNEAQ. The CDR3 covers 14 residues. The trim removed 5 bases at V and 8 bases at J, leaving 7 bases unmatched.

The chain combines TRBV28 with TRBJ2-7; D possibly uses TRBD1 or TRBD2 (5 bases each). The ends were cut back, 9 bases at V and 5 bases at J, with 14 bases in the middle. In germline, CDR1 is MDHEN, CDR2 SYDVKM. This CDR3 spans 12 amino acids. CDR3 amino acids: CASLYRGHEQYF. The CDR3 nucleotides are TGTGCCAGTCTCTACCGGGGCCACGAGCAGTACTTC.

The gene calls are TRBV7-8 and TRBJ2-6; TRBD1 matches at 10 bases. CDR1 and CDR2 (germline): SGHVS, FQNEAQ. V shed 5 bases, J shed 0 bases, and the junction held 4 bases outside the gene matches. The CDR3 sequence is 17 residues long. This CDR3 reads CASSGTGVLSGANVLTF. The CDR3 DNA reads TGTGCCAGCAGCGGGACAGGGGTCCTCTCTGGGGCCAACGTCCTGACTTTC.

The V and J genes are TRBV29-1 and TRBJ1-2; D is ambiguous. The ends were cut back, 4 bases at V and 8 bases at J, with 14 bases in the middle. Germline loops: CDR1 SQVTM, CDR2 ANQGSEA. This CDR3 is 12 amino acids long. CDR3 in amino acids: CSVVHSTEGYTF. The CDR3 coding sequence is TGCAGCGTTGTACACTCTACGGAAGGCTACACCTTC. The full variable domain, with the rest looked up from reference TRBV29-1 and TRBJ1-2, is SAVISQKPSRDICQRGTSLTIQCQVDSQVTMMFWYRQQPGQSLTLIATANQGSEATYESGFVIDKFPISRPNLTFSTLTVSNMSPEDSSIYLCSVVHSTEGYTFGSGTRLTVV.

Only one count was recorded for this clone. The V gene is TRBV15, the J gene TRBJ1-6, with D possibly being TRBD1 (5 bases). The V end lost 3 bases, the J end lost 12 bases, and 15 bases lay between the germline ends. In germline, CDR1 is LNHNV, CDR2 YYDKDF (reference sequence). CDR3 size: 14 residues. CDR3 loop: CATSRDQGIGPLHF. The CDR3 DNA follows: TGTGCCACCAGCAGGGACCAGGGTATAGGACCCCTCCACTTT.

This chain uses TRBV9 with TRBJ2-1, with TRBD2 matching 11 bases. The CDR3 extends over 15 amino acids. After removal of 4 bases from V and 5 bases from J, the junction contained 5 bases not matched to a gene. The germline CDR1 and CDR2 sequences are SGDLS and YYNGEE. CDR3 in amino acids: CASSIGLAGNNEQFF. In DNA form, the CDR3 reads TGTGCCAGCAGCATCGGACTAGCGGGCAACAATGAGCAGTTCTTC.